The clone carrying this T cell receptor (beta chain) was seen many times. Its matching antigen is unknown. The J segment lost 0 bases and the V segment lost 2 bases, leaving 6 bases of the junction unmatched. Germline CDR1 MGHRA, CDR2 YSYEKL. This CDR3 comprises 16 residues. The sample originates from a study of T cell repertoires in cytomegalovirus infection. Looking at the study overall: In public TCR beta signatures, there were indications of both CMV infection and matching HLA type.

Study-wide results and limits: Accumulated public TCR beta family frequency recognized individuals carrying CMV together with the relevant HLA. Within the response measured ex vivo, HLA-C-restricted CMV-specific TCR beta clonotypes were dominant.

Via MiXCR, TCRdb re-called the reads, giving one row per CDR3 protein. Here the sample spans under 600,000 distinct CDR3 sequences, approximately 16% being singletons. The sequenced material came from CD8+ T cells from PBMCs. V gene TRBV4-1 combines with J gene TRBJ2-7; 8 nucleotides match TRBD1. The clonotype was recovered from a human donor in good health (CMV status not recorded). Some clones in this sample may be carry-over from other donors' samples. CDR3 in DNA: TGCGCCAGCAGCCAACTTCGGACAGGGTTCTCCTACGAGCAGTACTTC. Translating it yields CASSQLRTGFSYEQYF.